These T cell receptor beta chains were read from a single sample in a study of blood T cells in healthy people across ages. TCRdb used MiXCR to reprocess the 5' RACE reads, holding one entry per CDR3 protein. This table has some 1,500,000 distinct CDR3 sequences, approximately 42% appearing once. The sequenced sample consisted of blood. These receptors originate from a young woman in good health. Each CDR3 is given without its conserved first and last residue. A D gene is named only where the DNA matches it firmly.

CDR3: AWILADTQY
J: TRBJ2-3
V: TRBV30
D: TRBD2

CDR3: ASSIQGQYGYT
J: TRBJ1-2
V: TRBV4-3
D: TRBD1

CDR3: ASSGSRYGSYEQY
J: TRBJ2-7
V: TRBV6-1
D: .

CDR3: ASGLVRAWGYNEQF
J: TRBJ2-1
V: TRBV12-5
D: .

CDR3: ASSPWIGGGYIQY
J: TRBJ2-4
V: TRBV7-8
D: .

CDR3: ASSLFAGEYNEQF
J: TRBJ2-1
V: TRBV27
D: TRBD2

CDR3: AIMGRDSNAF
J: TRBJ1-1
V: TRBV10-3
D: TRBD1

CDR3: SARDRQGSDEQY
J: TRBJ2-7
V: TRBV20-1
D: .

CDR3: ASGQGRLVDEQF
J: TRBJ2-1
V: TRBV4-1
D: .

CDR3: SARDWRLYNEQF
J: TRBJ2-1
V: TRBV20-1
D: .

CDR3: AISAETNEKLF
J: TRBJ1-4
V: TRBV10-3
D: .

CDR3: ASSWDLYTGELF
J: TRBJ2-2
V: TRBV7-9
D: .

CDR3: ASSQASGRGYYEQY
J: .
V: TRBV4-2
D: TRBD2

CDR3: SVATGEGYEQY
J: TRBJ2-7
V: TRBV29-1
D: TRBD1

CDR3: ASSVAGGPPYEQY
J: TRBJ2-7
V: TRBV9
D: .

CDR3: ASGGLAKNIQY
J: TRBJ2-4
V: TRBV6-6
D: TRBD1

CDR3: ASSPWGSGVDTQY
J: TRBJ2-3
V: TRBV7-2
D: TRBD2

CDR3: ASSQGQTYGYI
J: TRBJ1-2
V: TRBV4-2
D: TRBD1